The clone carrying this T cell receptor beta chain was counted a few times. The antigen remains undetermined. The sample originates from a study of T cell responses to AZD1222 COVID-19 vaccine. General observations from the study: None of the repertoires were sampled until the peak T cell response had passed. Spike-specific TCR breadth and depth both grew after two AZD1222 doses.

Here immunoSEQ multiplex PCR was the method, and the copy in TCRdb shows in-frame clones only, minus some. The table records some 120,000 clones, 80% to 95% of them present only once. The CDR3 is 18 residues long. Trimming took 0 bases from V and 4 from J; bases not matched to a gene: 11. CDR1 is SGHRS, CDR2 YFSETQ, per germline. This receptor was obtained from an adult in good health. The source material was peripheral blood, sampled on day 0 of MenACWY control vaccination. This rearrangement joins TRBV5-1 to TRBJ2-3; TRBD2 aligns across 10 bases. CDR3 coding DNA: TGCGCCAGCAGCTTGGTGGGAATAGCGGGAGGAAATCCAGATACGCAGTATTTT. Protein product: CASSLVGIAGGNPDTQYF. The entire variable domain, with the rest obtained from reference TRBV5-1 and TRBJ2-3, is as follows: KAGVTQTPRYLIKTRGQQVTLSCSPISGHRSVSWYQQTPGQGLQFLFEYFSETQRNKGNFPGRFSGRQFSNSRSEMNVSTLELGDSALYLCASSLVGIAGGNPDTQYFGPGTRLTVL.